This T cell receptor beta chain was identified in a study of T cells expressing NK-cell markers. Across the study: Sorted CD3+CD56+NKG2C+, CD3+CD56+NKG2C- and CD3+CD56-NKG2C+ T-cell subsets were beta-chain profiled.

TCRdb processed the 5' RACE reads again and assigns one entry to each CDR3 protein, with no DNA. The sample includes 200,000 to 300,000 distinct CDR3 sequences. The CDR3 length is 12 residues. CDR1 SGHVS and CDR2 FQNEAQ come from the germline V gene. The source is a man younger than 30 in good health. The chain is built from TRBV7-8 and TRBJ2-3. Sample: blood T cells: a sorted CD56 or NKG2C T cell subset, CD4+ or CD8+ T cells, or bulk PBMC T cells (not recorded which). The CDR3 sequence is CASSLVDRAQYF.